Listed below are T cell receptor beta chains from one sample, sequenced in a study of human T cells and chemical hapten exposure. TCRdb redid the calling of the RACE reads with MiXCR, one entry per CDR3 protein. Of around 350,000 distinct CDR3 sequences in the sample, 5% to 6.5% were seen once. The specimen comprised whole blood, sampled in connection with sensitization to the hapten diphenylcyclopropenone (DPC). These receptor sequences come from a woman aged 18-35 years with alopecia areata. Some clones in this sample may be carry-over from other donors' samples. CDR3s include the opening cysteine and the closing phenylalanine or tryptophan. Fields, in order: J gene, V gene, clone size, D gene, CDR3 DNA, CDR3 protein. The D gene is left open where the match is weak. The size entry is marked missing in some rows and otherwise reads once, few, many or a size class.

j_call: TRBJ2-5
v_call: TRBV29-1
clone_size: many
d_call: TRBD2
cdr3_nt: TGCAGCGTTGAAGGGGGGACTAGCGGGGTGGAGACCCAGTACTTC
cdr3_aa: CSVEGGTSGVETQYF

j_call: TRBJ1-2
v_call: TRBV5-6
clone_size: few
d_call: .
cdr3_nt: TGTGCCAGCAGCTTGGCGGGGACGGATGGCTACACCTTC
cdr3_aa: CASSLAGTDGYTF

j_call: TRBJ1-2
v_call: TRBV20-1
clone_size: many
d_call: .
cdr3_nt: TGCAGTGCTAGAGGACCCGCTAACTATGGCTACACCTTC
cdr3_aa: CSARGPANYGYTF

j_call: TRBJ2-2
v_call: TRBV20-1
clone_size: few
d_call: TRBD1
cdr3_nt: TGCAGTGCTAGAGAGGCCAGGGGGACCGGGGAGCTGTTTTTT
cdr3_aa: CSAREARGTGELFF

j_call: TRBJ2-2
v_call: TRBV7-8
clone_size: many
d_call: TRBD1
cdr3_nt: TGTGCCAGCAGCTTGGCTTCCGGGACAGCGAACACCGGGGAGCTGTTTTTT
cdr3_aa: CASSLASGTANTGELFF

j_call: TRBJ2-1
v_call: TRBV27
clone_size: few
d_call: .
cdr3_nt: TGTGCCAGCCGAATGGCGGAGGACTACAATGAGCAGTTCTTC
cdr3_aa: CASRMAEDYNEQFF

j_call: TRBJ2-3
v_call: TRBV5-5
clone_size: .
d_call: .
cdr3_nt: TGTGCCAGCAAAAGACAGGCCGACACAGATACGCAGTATTTT
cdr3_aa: CASKRQADTDTQYF

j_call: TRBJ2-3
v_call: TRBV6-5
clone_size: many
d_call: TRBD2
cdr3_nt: TGTGCCAGCAGTCCAACTGCGGGGGGAAGAGATACGCAGTATTTT
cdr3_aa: CASSPTAGGRDTQYF

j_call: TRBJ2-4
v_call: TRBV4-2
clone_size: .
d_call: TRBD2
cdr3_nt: TGTGCCAGCAGCCTCGGGACTAGCGGGGGGGCGTGGGATTCCAAAAACATTCAGTACTTC
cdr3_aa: CASSLGTSGGAWDSKNIQYF

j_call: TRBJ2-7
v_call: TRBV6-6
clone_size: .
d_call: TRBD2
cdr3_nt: TGTGCCAGCAGTCCGGGGGGGCGGCCCTACGAGCAGTACTTC
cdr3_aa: CASSPGGRPYEQYF

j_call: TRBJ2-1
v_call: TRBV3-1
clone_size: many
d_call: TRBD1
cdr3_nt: TGTGCCAGCAGCCATGGGGACAGGGTGGATGAGCAGTTCTTC
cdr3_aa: CASSHGDRVDEQFF

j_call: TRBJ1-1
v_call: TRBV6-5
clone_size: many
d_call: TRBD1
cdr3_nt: TGTGCCAGCAGCCTAGAGACAGGGGGCGGAGGTCGTACTGAAGCTTTCTTT
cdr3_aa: CASSLETGGGGRTEAFF

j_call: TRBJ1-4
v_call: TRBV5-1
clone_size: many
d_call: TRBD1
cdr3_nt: TGCGCCAGCAGCTCGGACAGGGTAGGCGAAAAACTGTTTTTT
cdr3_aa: CASSSDRVGEKLFF

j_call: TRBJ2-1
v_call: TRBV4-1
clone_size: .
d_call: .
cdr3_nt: TGCGCCAGCAGCCCACCTACGGGGGACAATGAGCAGTTCTTC
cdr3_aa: CASSPPTGDNEQFF

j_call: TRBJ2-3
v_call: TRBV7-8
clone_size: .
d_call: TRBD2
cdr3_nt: TGTGCCAGCAGCTTACTCCGAGCGGGGGGCCCCACAGATACGCAGTATTTT
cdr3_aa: CASSLLRAGGPTDTQYF

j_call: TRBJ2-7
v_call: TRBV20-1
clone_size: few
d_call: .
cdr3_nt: TGCAGTGGCAGGGAAGGGGACGAGCAGTACTTC
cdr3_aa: CSGREGDEQYF

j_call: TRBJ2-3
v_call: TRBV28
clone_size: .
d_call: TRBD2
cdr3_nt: TGTGCCAGCAGTTTATTGGTGGCCGGGCTAGCGGGGAAGCAGTACCCTAGCACAGATACGCAGTATTTT
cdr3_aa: CASSLLVAGLAGKQYPSTDTQYF

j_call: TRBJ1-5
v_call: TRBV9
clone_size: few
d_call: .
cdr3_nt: TGTGCCAGCAGCCCCGGAGGGCTCGACAATCAGCCCCAGCATTTT
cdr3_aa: CASSPGGLDNQPQHF

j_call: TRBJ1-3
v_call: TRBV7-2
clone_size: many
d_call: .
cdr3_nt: TGTGCCAGCAGCTACTTGGGGGGGGTGCTGAGCTCTGGAAACACCATATATTTT
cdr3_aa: CASSYLGGVLSSGNTIYF

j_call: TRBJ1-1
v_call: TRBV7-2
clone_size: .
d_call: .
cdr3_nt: TGTGCCAGCAGCCCCCATGAGGGCTCGAACACTGAAGCTTTCTTT
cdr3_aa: CASSPHEGSNTEAFF

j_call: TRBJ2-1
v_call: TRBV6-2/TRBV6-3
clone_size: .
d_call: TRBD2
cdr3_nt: TGTGCCAGCAGTTTTCTAGCGGGGTCTTACAATGAGCAGTTCTTC
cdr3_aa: CASSFLAGSYNEQFF

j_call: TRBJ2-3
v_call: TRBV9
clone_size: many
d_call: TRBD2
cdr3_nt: TGTGCCAGCAGCCCACGGCCGCGGGGGGGCTCAGATACGCAGTATTTT
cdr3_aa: CASSPRPRGGSDTQYF

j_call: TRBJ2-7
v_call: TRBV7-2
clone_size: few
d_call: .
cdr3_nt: TGTGCCAGCAGCCGGGGGCCTACATCCTACGAGCAGTACTTC
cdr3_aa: CASSRGPTSYEQYF

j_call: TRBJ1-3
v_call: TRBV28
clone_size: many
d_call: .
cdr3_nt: TGTGCCAGCAGCTCGGGGGACTCTGGAAACACCATATATTTT
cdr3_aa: CASSSGDSGNTIYF

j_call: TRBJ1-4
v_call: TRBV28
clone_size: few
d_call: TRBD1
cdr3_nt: TGTGCCAGCAGTCCGACAGGGGGCGGTGAAAAACTGTTTTTT
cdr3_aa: CASSPTGGGEKLFF

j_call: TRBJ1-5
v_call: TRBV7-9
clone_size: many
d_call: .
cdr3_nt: TGTGCCAGCAGCTTAGGCGGAGACAATCAGCCCCAGCATTTT
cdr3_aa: CASSLGGDNQPQHF

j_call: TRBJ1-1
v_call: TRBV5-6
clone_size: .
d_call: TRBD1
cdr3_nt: TGTGCCAGCAGCCAATATACAGGGGGCACTGAAGCTTTCTTT
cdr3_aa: CASSQYTGGTEAFF